Sequencing of this TCR beta chain was carried out in a study of spatial heterogeneity in lung cancer. Turning to the study itself: Around 22 months after resection was the median timing of the follow-up PBMC samples, which were sequenced when available. There were consistently more beta-chain sequences detected than alpha-chain sequences.

One entry per CDR3 protein, called by TCRdb with MiXCR from the 5' RACE reads. Of tens of thousands of distinct CDR3 sequences in the sample, 8% to 9% were seen once. At least ten counts were recorded for this clonotype. Germline V lookup: CDR1 DFQATT, CDR2 SNEGSKA (reference sequence). The CDR3 consists of 15 residues. The V end was cut by 0 bases, the J end by 0 bases, with 6 bases between. Documented time point: blood at routine non-recurrence follow-up after resection. Source: PBMCs, taken at follow-up. The chain joins TRBV20-1 to TRBJ2-6, with D unclear. The origin of this receptor is a female donor with early-stage non-small cell lung cancer. As DNA, the CDR3 is TGCAGTGCTAGAGATCGGGCCTCTGGGGCCAACGTCCTGACTTTC. Its protein product is CSARDRASGANVLTF.